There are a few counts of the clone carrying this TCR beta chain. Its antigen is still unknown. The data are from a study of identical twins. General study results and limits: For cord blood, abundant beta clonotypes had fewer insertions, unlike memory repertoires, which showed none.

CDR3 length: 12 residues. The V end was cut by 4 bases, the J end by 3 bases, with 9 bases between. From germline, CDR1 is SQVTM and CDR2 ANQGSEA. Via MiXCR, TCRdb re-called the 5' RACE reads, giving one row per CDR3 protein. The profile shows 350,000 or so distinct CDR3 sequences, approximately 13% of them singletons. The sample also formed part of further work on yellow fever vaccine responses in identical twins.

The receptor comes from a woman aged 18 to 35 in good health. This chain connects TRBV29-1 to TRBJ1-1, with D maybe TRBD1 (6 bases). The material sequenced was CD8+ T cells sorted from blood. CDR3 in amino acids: CSVVGGHTEAFF. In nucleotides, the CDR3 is TGCAGCGTTGTAGGGGGACACACTGAAGCTTTCTTT.